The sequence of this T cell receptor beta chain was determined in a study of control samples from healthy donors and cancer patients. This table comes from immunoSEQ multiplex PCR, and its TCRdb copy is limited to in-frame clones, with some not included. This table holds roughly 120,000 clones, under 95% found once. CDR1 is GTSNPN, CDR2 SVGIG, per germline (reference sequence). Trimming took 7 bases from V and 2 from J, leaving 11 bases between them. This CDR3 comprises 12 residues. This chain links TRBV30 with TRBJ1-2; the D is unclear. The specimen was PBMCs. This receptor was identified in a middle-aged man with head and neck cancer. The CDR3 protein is CASGPRNYGYTF. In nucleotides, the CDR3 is TGTGCCTCCGGACCTCGCAACTATGGCTACACCTTC.